One TCR beta chain is described in this entry. These data originate in a study of blood T cell repertoires in COVID-19. Study details: The samples span acute and convalescent COVID-19 from the United States, Italy and Spain. PBMCs, B-cell-depleted T cells, or T cells provided the cDNA or gDNA that made up the material.

Repertoires were generated with immunoSEQ multiplex PCR, while TCRdb's copy carries only in-frame clones and drops some. The data show roughly 250,000 clones, around four fifths seen once. V was trimmed by 5 bases and J by 4 bases, leaving 17 bases between them. The CDR3 contains 15 residues. The germline V gene has CDR1 LNHDA and CDR2 SQIVND (reference sequence). This receptor was identified in an older woman with active or convalescent COVID-19. V gene TRBV19 combines with J gene TRBJ1-1; a weak D match, TRBD1 (6 bases). The sequenced sample was peripheral blood. The CDR3 DNA is TGTGCCAGTAGTTCGGGACATCGCACGGCCACTGAAGCTTTCTTT. Its protein product is CASSSGHRTATEAFF.